Below, 25 T cell receptor beta chains from the same sample are listed, as sequenced in a study of T cell responses to AZD1222 COVID-19 vaccine (dated by TCRdb to the early 2020s). Receptors were amplified or captured by the immunoSEQ multiplex PCR assay. Here the immuneACCESS table is served through TCRdb, limited to in-frame sequences with V and J called. Missing clones are a known gap in these copies; in checked studies unresolved V genes cover under half, and the rest lacks a known reason. The sample table holds roughly 140,000 clones, of which roughly 92% were seen once. The top ten clones comprise about a tenth of the sample. According to the study, the label for this sample's time point signals: about 28 days (+/-7) after the second vaccine dose. The source was peripheral blood, collected 28 days after the second AZD1222 dose. The receptors shown here come from an adult who received the AZD1222 COVID-19 vaccine.

This chain joins TRBV5-1 and TRBJ1-1; unclear D gene. Germline V gene lookup returns CDR1 SGHRS and CDR2 YFSETQ. The V gene lost 4 bases and the J gene lost 8 bases, with 18 bases spanning the gap. The CDR3 contains 14 residues. CDR3 loop: CASSLAVVAEEAFF. In DNA form, the CDR3 reads TGCGCCAGCAGCCTTGCAGTAGTAGCAGAAGAAGCTTTCTTT.

The rearrangement uses TRBV18 and TRBJ1-1, with D uncertain. Trimming shortened V by 3 bases and J by 1 base, and 9 bases separated the two germline ends. This CDR3 spans 14 amino acids. CDR1 is KGHSH and CDR2 is LQKENI in the germline V gene. CDR3 nucleotides: TGTGCCAGCTCACCCCGAGAGGGGAACACTGAAGCTTTCTTT. This encodes CASSPREGNTEAFF.

The chain recombines TRBV2 with TRBJ1-1; tentatively, D is TRBD1 (5 bases). The CDR3 sequence is 14 residues long. Trimming stripped 3 bases from V and 5 bases from J, with 13 bases between. The V gene's germline CDR1 is SNHLY and CDR2 FYNNEI. CDR3: CASSDSGPGTEAFF. The DNA for the CDR3 is TGTGCCAGCAGTGATTCAGGGCCGGGGACTGAAGCTTTCTTT.

This chain uses TRBV28 with TRBJ2-1; TRBD1 agrees at 10 bases. The CDR3 extends over 13 amino acids. J gave up 9 bases and V 2 bases, and 1 base lay outside the gene matches. Germline values: CDR1 MDHEN, CDR2 SYDVKM. In DNA form, the CDR3 reads TGTGCCAGCAGTTTAGACAGGGGGCCTGAGCAGTTCTTC. Encoded protein: CASSLDRGPEQFF.

The V and J genes are TRBV28 and TRBJ1-1, with D hard to call. The CDR3 has 16 residues. The V gene lost 1 base and the J gene lost 1 base, with 13 bases spanning the gap. Germline loops: CDR1 MDHEN, CDR2 SYDVKM. CDR3 amino acids: CASSLFVSSRNTEAFF. The CDR3 nucleotides read TGTGCCAGCAGTTTATTCGTTAGTTCCAGGAACACTGAAGCTTTCTTT.

The J gene is TRBJ2-7, the V gene TRBV4-1; TRBD1 is a possible D gene (5 bases). CDR3 length: 12 residues. Between the trimmed V and J ends, which lost 0 bases and 5 bases, there was a span of 5 bases. Germline loops: CDR1 MGHRA, CDR2 YSYEKL. The CDR3: CASSQDRDEQYF. The CDR3 nucleotides read TGCGCCAGCAGCCAAGACAGGGACGAGCAGTACTTC.

The chain couples TRBV6-4 to TRBJ2-1; D possibly uses TRBD1 or TRBD2 (7 bases each). CDR3 length: 15 amino acids. With 2 bases removed from V and 8 bases from J, the gap between germline ends came to 16 bases. The germline V gene encodes CDR1 MRHNA and CDR2 SNTAGT. CDR3 residues: CASSDEGRGGHEQFF. CDR3 DNA: TGTGCCAGCAGTGACGAGGGCAGGGGGGGCCATGAGCAGTTCTTC.

This clone has just one count. V usage is TRBV29-1 and J usage is TRBJ1-1; the match to TRBD1 covers 7 bases. This CDR3 is 15 amino acids long. Germline lookup yields CDR1 SQVTM and CDR2 ANQGSEA. Trimming took 4 bases from V and 0 from J; bases not matched to a gene: 8. The CDR3 sequence is CSVVGGGGVNTEAFF. In DNA form, the CDR3 reads TGCAGCGTTGTAGGGGGCGGGGGGGTGAACACTGAAGCTTTCTTT.

The sample holds one count of this clone. The chain couples TRBV19 to TRBJ2-3, with unresolved D. The CDR3 covers 12 residues. Germline CDR1 reads LNHDA; CDR2 reads SQIVND (reference sequence). V was clipped by 2 bases and J by 4 bases, with 4 bases between them. CDR3 sequence reads: CASSINADTQYF. CDR3 sequence (DNA): TGTGCCAGTAGTATAAATGCAGATACGCAGTATTTT.

The chain has TRBV5-4 and TRBJ1-2, with 8 nucleotides matching TRBD1. V lost 6 bases, J lost 1 base, and 8 bases stayed unmatched. The CDR3 totals 15 residues. The V gene's germline CDR1 is SGHNT and CDR2 YYREEE (reference sequence). Written as DNA, the CDR3 is TGTGCCAGCAAGAAACAGGGGGGAAATAACTATGGCTACACCTTC. Protein product: CASKKQGGNNYGYTF.

This clone occurred once. V gene TRBV2 combines with J gene TRBJ1-6; TRBD1 might be the D (5 bases). This CDR3 spans 11 amino acids. V lost 8 bases and J 7 bases, leaving 6 bases between the germline ends. The germline gives CDR1 SNHLY, CDR2 FYNNEI. The CDR3 bases are TGTGCCAGCGACAGAAATTCACCCCTCCACTTT. It specifies CASDRNSPLHF.

This clone was recorded only once. The chain couples TRBV12-5 to TRBJ2-1, with D perhaps matching TRBD2 (7 bases). The CDR3 has 14 amino acids. Germline-derived CDR1 and CDR2 are LGHNT and FRNRAP. V shed 7 bases and J shed 7 bases, with 17 bases lying between them. CDR3 bases: TGTGCTAGTGCCTTGGTGGGGGGGCTAAATGAGCAGTTCTTC. As protein: CASALVGGLNEQFF. Full variable domain (remainder filled in from reference TRBV12-5 and TRBJ2-1): DARVTQTPRHKVTEMGQEVTMRCQPILGHNTVFWYRQTMMQGLELLAYFRNRAPLDDSGMPKDRFSAEMPDATLATLKIQPSEPRDSAVYFCASALVGGLNEQFFGPGTRLTVL.

The rearrangement uses TRBV19 and TRBJ1-1; D remains ambiguous. Germline values: CDR1 LNHDA, CDR2 SQIVND (reference sequence). This CDR3 spans 14 amino acids. With 3 bases removed from V and 2 bases from J, the gap between germline ends came to 10 bases. CDR3 region: CASSIGVGNTEAFF. The CDR3, as DNA: TGTGCCAGTAGTATCGGGGTCGGAAACACTGAAGCTTTCTTT.

The chain uses TRBV27 and TRBJ2-4; D assignment may be TRBD1 or TRBD2 (6 bases each). The CDR3 runs to 15 residues. Trimming shortened V by 4 bases and J by 0 bases, and 10 bases separated the two germline ends. CDR1 and CDR2 from the germline V gene are MNHEY and SMNVEV (reference sequence). This CDR3 reads CASSSRGVAKNIQYF. The CDR3 DNA reads as TGTGCCAGCAGTTCAAGGGGGGTAGCCAAAAACATTCAGTACTTC.

The chain combines TRBV27 with TRBJ1-2; TRBD1 is a possible D gene (6 bases). The V and J ends lost 0 bases and 4 bases respectively, with 15 bases between them. The CDR3 runs 16 residues. Per germline, CDR1 MNHEY and CDR2 SMNVEV (reference sequence). CDR3 residues: CASSLSLDSSVYGYTF. CDR3 nucleotide sequence: TGTGCCAGCAGTTTATCCTTGGACAGTTCCGTCTATGGCTACACCTTC.

The J gene is TRBJ1-6, the V gene TRBV6-5; TRBD1 is a possible D gene (5 bases). CDR1 and CDR2 (germline): MNHEY, SVGAGI. Trimming pared 0 bases from V and 9 bases from J, leaving 6 bases between. This CDR3 comprises 13 residues. The CDR3 DNA reads as TGTGCCAGCAGTTACTCGAGGGGTTCACCCCTCCACTTT. This codes for CASSYSRGSPLHF.

V and J are TRBV28 and TRBJ1-6; a weak D match, TRBD1 (5 bases). This CDR3 has 19 amino acids. Trimming pared 7 bases from V and 0 bases from J, leaving 22 bases between. The germline gives CDR1 MDHEN, CDR2 SYDVKM. In DNA, the CDR3 is TGTGCCAGCACCGTGCGGCCCGGGGCCTCTAGCTCCTATAATTCACCCCTCCACTTT. Amino acids: CASTVRPGASSSYNSPLHF.

CDR3 coding DNA: TGTGCCAGCTCAGAGACAGGGGTCTCTGGAAACACCATATATTTT. This sequence encodes CASSETGVSGNTIYF. The genes are TRBV18 and TRBJ1-3, with 8 bases lining up with TRBD1. The CDR3 is made up of 15 amino acids. From germline, CDR1 is KGHSH and CDR2 LQKENI. The trim removed 5 bases at V and 0 bases at J, leaving 3 bases unmatched.

The rearrangement joins TRBV10-3 to TRBJ1-1; D possibly corresponds to TRBD1 (5 bases). CDR1 and CDR2 (germline): ENHRY, SYGVKD. The CDR3 length is 15 residues. The ends were cut back, 0 bases at V and 5 bases at J, with 13 bases in the middle. The DNA of the CDR3 is TGTGCCATCAGTGAGTCCAGGCAGAGGGGAACTGAAGCTTTCTTT. This translates into CAISESRQRGTEAFF.

The CDR3 coding sequence is TGTGCCAGCAGTTACCAGGGTGACTATGGCTACACCTTC. Amino acid sequence: CASSYQGDYGYTF. This chain connects TRBV6-6 to TRBJ1-2, with D possibly being TRBD1 (5 bases). The CDR3 runs 13 residues. The V end lost 2 bases, the J end lost 3 bases, and 7 bases lay between the germline ends. Germline-derived CDR1 and CDR2 are MNHNY and SVGAGI (reference sequence).

This clone was counted only a few times. The chain links TRBV14 to TRBJ1-4; the D is unclear. CDR1 is SGHDN and CDR2 is FVKESK in the germline V gene. This CDR3 is built from 12 residues. Trimming removed 1 base at V and 15 bases at J, with 12 bases between. The CDR3 is CASSQVGGKVFF. The DNA of the CDR3 is TGTGCCAGCAGCCAAGTCGGCGGGAAGGTGTTTTTT.

The rearrangement joins TRBV18 to TRBJ1-2; 9 bases agree with TRBD1. V lost 3 bases to trimming and J lost 0 bases; unmatched junction nucleotides: 5. This CDR3 has 16 amino acids. Germline V gene data show CDR1 as KGHSH and CDR2 as LQKENI. The CDR3 nucleotides read TGTGCCAGCTCACCGTCGACAGGGGGAGCTAACTATGGCTACACCTTC. Its protein is CASSPSTGGANYGYTF.

The chain links TRBV4-2 to TRBJ1-4; 10 nucleotides match TRBD1. Germline trimming cut 0 bases from V and 7 bases from J; bases unmatched to any gene: 5. CDR3 length: 16 residues. From germline, CDR1 is LGHNA and CDR2 YNFKEQ. As DNA, the CDR3 is TGTGCCAGCAGCCAAGAGATGGACAGGGGGAGTGAAAAACTGTTTTTT. Its protein is CASSQEMDRGSEKLFF.

V usage is TRBV12-3 or TRBV12-4 and J usage is TRBJ1-1; no firm D call. The CDR3 has 13 amino acids. Between the trimmed V and J ends, which lost 9 bases and 2 bases, there was a span of 13 bases. DNA for the CDR3: TGTGCCAGTGGAAGGCGGCTTAACACTGAAGCTTTCTTT. Translation: CASGRRLNTEAFF.

The rearrangement joins TRBV2 to TRBJ1-1; no definite D call. Trimming took off 3 bases at V and 0 bases at J, with 8 bases between the two ends. The CDR3 is made up of 14 amino acids. Germline CDR1 SNHLY, CDR2 FYNNEI. DNA of the CDR3: TGTGCCAGCAGTGATGGCCTCCTGAACACTGAAGCTTTCTTT. Translation gives CASSDGLLNTEAFF.